This T cell receptor (beta chain) was obtained from a study of cytomegalovirus exposure and HLA in healthy donors. Looking at the study overall: An early release of data contained approximately 85 million unique TCRs, which came from HLA-typed donors.

From germline, CDR1 is MDHEN and CDR2 SYDVKM. The CDR3 is 14 amino acids. Losses at the gene ends were 6 bases for V and 8 bases for J; bases not matched to a gene: 8. A multiplex PCR was run with 60 Vbeta primers and 13 Jbeta primers. TCRdb keeps only in-frame clones here, not all; method: immunoSEQ multiplex PCR. The table lists fewer than 150,000 clones, 70% to 85% of them singletons. Comment on this clone: Its cognate antigen is unknown.

Study observations and caveats: Testing in vitro showed a few CMV-associated chains specific for CMV antigens. Roughly uniform sequencing depth across donors was assumed, possibly incorrectly. Researchers catalogued 164 TCR beta chains as cytomegalovirus-associated.

The sequenced material came from PBMCs. The receptor was isolated from a woman between 45 and 60 years old in good health and CMV-seropositive. The chain combines TRBV28 with TRBJ2-1; TRBD1 matches at 9 bases. The chain's CDR3 is CASSAGTGNDEQFF. For the CDR3, the DNA is TGTGCCAGCAGCGCTGGGACAGGGAACGATGAGCAGTTCTTC.